This T cell receptor (beta chain) was found in a study of response to subunit inactivated influenza vaccine. This clonotype was picked up a small number of times. Its antigen is as yet unknown. The CDR3 loop spans 15 amino acids. V lost 10 bases and J lost 6, with 24 bases in between. Germline CDR1 MDHEN, CDR2 SYDVKM. General study findings and limits: T cells newly recruited by each seasonal influenza vaccination are few, the authors suggested.

TCRdb ran MiXCR on the RT-PCR reads and lists one entry per CDR3 protein. The top ten clones hold more than 9.5% of a sample with roughly 570,000 distinct CDR3 sequences, around 15% of them seen once. The V call is TRBV28, the J call TRBJ1-2; TRBD1 is a possible D gene (6 bases). The sequencing here drew on PBMCs from blood, taken 11 to 12 days after vaccination. This TCR was sampled from a man aged 50 or older who received an inactivated influenza vaccine. CDR3 nucleotides: TGTGCCAATCCGGGACATAGGCGTGAGTTGGATGGCTACACCTTC. Its protein product is CANPGHRRELDGYTF.